The 28 T cell receptor beta chains below come from one sample, sequenced in a study of graft-versus-host responses after intestinal transplantation. These receptors are not linked to any known antigen. The data were produced by immunoSEQ multiplex PCR, yet TCRdb's version contains in-frame clones alone and is incomplete. Of over 120,000 clones listed, 85% to 95% are singletons. Here the sequenced sample was unstimulated CD4+ T cells sorted from spleen or lymph node cells, taken before intestinal transplant. The origin of the receptors is a human donor who received an intestinal transplant.

This rearrangement joins TRBV19 to TRBJ2-5; 7 positions agree with TRBD1. The CDR3 runs 15 residues. Per germline, CDR1 LNHDA and CDR2 SQIVND (reference sequence). V lost 3 bases and J lost 5; bases outside the gene matches: 9. The CDR3 DNA reads as TGTGCCAGTAGTATCGGACAGGCCCTATGGGAGACCCAGTACTTC. Translated, it gives CASSIGQALWETQYF. The variable domain in full, completed from reference TRBV19 and TRBJ2-5, reads DGGITQSPKYLFRKEGQNVTLSCEQNLNHDAMYWYRQDPGQGLRLIYYSQIVNDFQKGDIAEGYSVSREKKESFPLTVTSAQKNPTAFYLCASSIGQALWETQYFGPGTRLLVL.

This chain uses TRBV5-1 with TRBJ2-7, with TRBD1 as a possible D gene (6 bases). Germline CDR1 and CDR2: SGHRS and YFSETQ. This CDR3 region has 12 residues. Trimming left V 3 bases short and J 4 bases short, with 8 bases between. The chain's CDR3 is CASSSGVYEQYF. In nucleotides, the CDR3 is TGCGCCAGCAGCTCAGGGGTGTACGAGCAGTACTTC. Full variable domain (missing parts from reference TRBV5-1 and TRBJ2-7): KAGVTQTPRYLIKTRGQQVTLSCSPISGHRSVSWYQQTPGQGLQFLFEYFSETQRNKGNFPGRFSGRQFSNSRSEMNVSTLELGDSALYLCASSSGVYEQYFGPGTRLTVT.

The J gene is TRBJ1-2, the V gene TRBV28; weak D call: TRBD1 (5 bases). V lost 4 bases and J 10 bases, leaving 13 bases between the germline ends. Germline lookup yields CDR1 MDHEN and CDR2 SYDVKM. The CDR3 sequence is 12 residues long. The CDR3 spells CASSWGSGLYTF. In nucleotides, the CDR3 is TGTGCCAGCAGTTGGGGCTCGGGGCTCTACACCTTC.

The chain has TRBV10-3 and TRBJ1-1; TRBD1 might be the D (5 bases). Germline-derived CDR1 and CDR2 are ENHRY and SYGVKD. V was shortened by 9 bases and J by 3 bases, with 17 bases between the two germline ends. The CDR3 is made up of 14 amino acids. The CDR3 DNA reads TGTGCCATTAGAATGACAAGAGGGGACACTGAAGCTTTCTTT. Protein product: CAIRMTRGDTEAFF.

This chain links TRBV30 with TRBJ2-2; D is unresolved. V shed 5 bases and J shed 2 bases, with 3 bases lying between them. The germline gives CDR1 GTSNPN, CDR2 SVGIG (reference sequence). The CDR3 is made up of 11 amino acids. The CDR3, as DNA: TGTGCCTGGGACAACACCGGGGAGCTGTTTTTT. It translates to CAWDNTGELFF.

This chain joins TRBV28 and TRBJ2-7; D not resolved. The V end lost 2 bases, the J end lost 2 bases, and 13 bases lay between the germline ends. This CDR3 contains 15 residues. Germline lookup yields CDR1 MDHEN and CDR2 SYDVKM. This chain's CDR3 is CASSLGPEATYEQYF. The CDR3 region has the DNA TGTGCCAGCAGTTTAGGTCCAGAGGCCACCTACGAGCAGTACTTC.

V is TRBV9 and J is TRBJ2-3; 15 positions agree with TRBD2. J gave up 2 bases and V 0 bases, and 7 bases lay outside the gene matches. There are 19 residues in the CDR3. Germline assignment: CDR1 SGDLS and CDR2 YYNGEE. The CDR3 region has the DNA TGTGCCAGCAGCGTAGTTCCCGGACTAGCGGGAGGGGTCACAGATACGCAGTATTTT. The encoded protein is CASSVVPGLAGGVTDTQYF. The full variable domain, its missing parts supplied by reference TRBV9 and TRBJ2-3, is DSGVTQTPKHLITATGQRVTLRCSPRSGDLSVYWYQQSLDQGLQFLIQYYNGEERAKGNILERFSAQQFPDLHSELNLSSLELGDSALYFCASSVVPGLAGGVTDTQYFGPGTRLTVL.

This chain uses TRBV28 with TRBJ2-5; possibly TRBD1 for D (8 bases). Germline V CDR1 and CDR2: MDHEN, SYDVKM. The length of the CDR3 is 15 residues. Trimming took 3 bases from V and 4 from J, leaving 15 bases between them. The CDR3 DNA sequence: TGTGCCAGCAGTTTGCCGACAGGGGAGGGAGAGACCCAGTACTTC. Translation gives CASSLPTGEGETQYF.

The J gene is TRBJ2-5, the V gene TRBV10-3; D is possibly TRBD1 (6 bases). This CDR3 has 13 amino acids. Trimming shortened V by 4 bases and J by 4 bases, and 10 bases separated the two germline ends. Germline V gene data show CDR1 as ENHRY and CDR2 as SYGVKD. The CDR3 region is CAISGGQLETQYF. CDR3 in DNA: TGTGCCATCAGTGGGGGACAACTAGAGACCCAGTACTTC.

V usage is TRBV19 and J usage is TRBJ2-5; D unclear. The end of the DNA aligns better with TRBJ2-7, so the J call may be wrong. CDR1 and CDR2 (germline): LNHDA, SQIVND (reference sequence). The CDR3 runs 11 residues. The CDR3 sequence: CASSEASEQYF. The CDR3 DNA is TGTGCCTCAAGTGAGGCCTCCGAGCAGTACTTC.

The V call is TRBV7-3, the J call TRBJ2-3, with D maybe TRBD1 (7 bases). The V gene lost 5 bases and the J gene lost 5 bases, with 20 bases spanning the gap. This CDR3 has 16 amino acids. Germline CDR1 SGHTA, CDR2 FQGTGA. In DNA form, the CDR3 reads TGTGCCAGCAGCCCTCAGGCGGGCCAGGGGGGAGATACGCAGTATTTT. Translation: CASSPQAGQGGDTQYF.

V and J are TRBV7-9 and TRBJ1-1, with D uncertain. V was clipped by 1 base and J by 6 bases, with 9 bases between them. CDR1 and CDR2 from the germline V gene are SEHNR and FQNEAQ (reference sequence). The CDR3 has 13 residues. The CDR3 DNA reads TGTGCCAGCAGCTTAGATCTGGGCTCTGAAGCTTTCTTT. Protein sequence: CASSLDLGSEAFF.

The V call is TRBV7-3, the J call TRBJ2-7, with D perhaps matching TRBD1 (7 bases). The ends were cut back, 8 bases at V and 4 bases at J, with 18 bases in the middle. Germline CDR1 and CDR2: SGHTA and FQGTGA. The CDR3 runs 14 residues. The CDR3 DNA sequence: TGTGCCAGCTCCTCCCGGGCAGGGGGGTACGAGCAGTACTTC. As protein: CASSSRAGGYEQYF. The entire variable domain, with the rest obtained from reference TRBV7-3 and TRBJ2-7, is as follows: GAGVSQTPSNKVTEKGKYVELRCDPISGHTALYWYRQSLGQGPEFLIYFQGTGAADDSGLPNDRFFAVRPEGSVSTLKIQRTERGDSAVYLCASSSRAGGYEQYFGPGTRLTVT.

This clone appeared a few times. V and J are TRBV10-3 and TRBJ1-5; D gene ambiguous. V lost 3 bases, J lost 9 bases, and 6 bases lay in between. Germline V gene data show CDR1 as ENHRY and CDR2 as SYGVKD. This CDR3 spans 11 amino acids. The CDR3 is CAISDGGPQHF. The CDR3, as DNA: TGTGCCATCAGTGATGGCGGGCCCCAGCATTTT.

The chain recombines TRBV18 with TRBJ2-7, with TRBD2 matching over 10 bases. The CDR3 is 14 residues long. Germline CDR1 KGHSH, CDR2 LQKENI. V lost 4 bases, J lost 7 bases, and 7 bases stayed unmatched. CDR3 DNA sequence: TGTGCCAGCTCACTTGCAGCGGGAGGGAGGGAGCAGTACTTC. This codes for CASSLAAGGREQYF.

As regards this clone: One end of the junction is discordant with germline, which a read error may explain. The V call is TRBV7-2, the J call TRBJ2-5, with 8 bases matching TRBD1. Germline loops: CDR1 SGHTA, CDR2 FQGNSA. CDR3 length: 16 amino acids. CDR3 sequence (DNA): TGTGCCAGCAGCAGAAGGCAGGGGGCTCTCCAAGAGACCCAGCACTTC. Amino acid sequence: CASSRRQGALQETQHF.

V and J are TRBV2 and TRBJ2-4, with D unclear. Germline loops: CDR1 SNHLY, CDR2 FYNNEI. V was shortened by 5 bases and J by 4 bases, with 15 bases between the two germline ends. The CDR3 is 15 amino acids. The CDR3 spells CASSPPGTRKNIQYF. Here the CDR3 DNA reads TGTGCCAGCAGTCCCCCCGGAACCCGTAAAAACATTCAGTACTTC. Variable domain in full (rest from reference TRBV2 and TRBJ2-4): EPEVTQTPSHQVTQMGQEVILRCVPISNHLYFYWYRQILGQKVEFLVSFYNNEISEKSEIFDDQFSVERPDGSNFTLKIRSTKLEDSAMYFCASSPPGTRKNIQYFGAGTRLSVL.

CDR3 sequence: CASRMDRGPYEQYF. DNA of the CDR3: TGTGCCAGCAGGATGGACAGGGGCCCCTACGAGCAGTACTTC. This chain joins TRBV7-2 and TRBJ2-7; TRBD1 aligns across 9 bases. The CDR3 totals 14 residues. The germline V gene encodes CDR1 SGHTA and CDR2 FQGNSA. V trimming: 6 bases; J trimming: 2 bases; junction bases outside the gene matches: 5. Complete variable domain (other parts from reference TRBV7-2 and TRBJ2-7): GAGVSQSPSNKVTEKGKDVELRCDPISGHTALYWYRQSLGQGLEFLIYFQGNSAPDKSGLPSDRFSAERTGGSVSTLTIQRTQQEDSAVYLCASRMDRGPYEQYFGPGTRLTVT.

The CDR3 here is CASSLARDRGMNTEAFF. CDR3 bases: TGTGCCAGCAGCTTAGCCCGCGACAGGGGCATGAACACTGAAGCTTTCTTT. J is TRBJ1-1 and V is TRBV7-2; 8 nucleotides match TRBD1. The ends lost 0 bases at V and 0 bases at J; junction bases unmatched: 6. The CDR3 extends over 17 amino acids. The germline gives CDR1 SGHTA, CDR2 FQGNSA.

The V and J genes are TRBV27 and TRBJ2-7; weak D call: TRBD2 (6 bases). CDR1 and CDR2 from the germline V gene are MNHEY and SMNVEV (reference sequence). CDR3 length equals 12 residues. Trimming pared 5 bases from V and 5 bases from J, leaving 10 bases between. The chain's CDR3 is CASSPGTDEQYF. The CDR3 nucleotides read TGTGCCAGCAGTCCCGGGACTGACGAGCAGTACTTC.

The chain has TRBV11-1 and TRBJ1-3; possible D gene TRBD1, 6 bases. In germline, CDR1 is SGHAT, CDR2 FQDESV (reference sequence). V was clipped by 5 bases and J by 0 bases, with 8 bases between them. The CDR3 has 14 residues. CDR3 amino acids: CASSRDTSGNTIYF. The CDR3, as DNA: TGTGCCAGCAGCCGGGACACCTCTGGAAACACCATATATTTT.

V and J are TRBV4-1 and TRBJ1-2; possible D gene TRBD1, 5 bases. CDR3 length equals 14 residues. The ends were cut back, 0 bases at V and 4 bases at J, with 9 bases in the middle. Germline CDR1 reads MGHRA; CDR2 reads YSYEKL. The CDR3 is CASSQEPGTYGYTF. In DNA, the CDR3 is TGCGCCAGCAGCCAAGAACCAGGGACCTATGGCTACACCTTC.

This chain connects TRBV4-3 to TRBJ1-2; 8 nucleotides line up with TRBD1. The CDR3 contains 16 residues. The V and J ends lost 2 bases and 6 bases, in that order; junction bases with no gene match: 11. Germline values: CDR1 LGHNA, CDR2 YSLEER. The CDR3 protein is CASSQIVGQGKDGYTF. In nucleotides, the CDR3 is TGCGCCAGCAGCCAAATCGTCGGACAGGGAAAAGATGGCTACACCTTC.

The gene calls are TRBV6-5 and TRBJ2-5; possibly TRBD1 for D (7 bases). Near its end, the DNA agrees better with TRBJ2-7, so the J call may be wrong. The CDR3 sequence is 13 residues long. Germline V gives CDR1 MNHEY, CDR2 SVGAGI. The CDR3 nucleotides read TGTGCCAGCAGTCTCAGGGGGGTCTACGAGCAGTACTTC. It translates to CASSLRGVYEQYF.

Note on this clone: Germline and junction disagree at one end, which may indicate a read error. Other DNA sequences of this sample code for an identical CDR3. The chain carries TRBV7-9 and TRBJ2-1; a weak D match, TRBD2 (6 bases). The CDR3 has 17 amino acids. The germline V gene has CDR1 SEHNR and CDR2 FQNEAQ (reference sequence). The CDR3 protein is CASSLGVGGTPYNEQFF. The CDR3 DNA reads TGTGCCAGCAGCTTAGGCGTAGGTGGGACTCCGTACAATGAACAGTTCTTC.

Notes on this clone: An end of the junction differs from the germline gene, which may be a read error. Other DNA sequences in the sample encode the same CDR3. The chain has TRBV27 and TRBJ1-1; unclear D gene. The germline V gene encodes CDR1 MNHEY and CDR2 SMNVEV (reference sequence). This CDR3 has 14 residues. The CDR3 DNA is TGCGCCAGCAGCCCCTATTGGGGGAACACTGAAGCTTTCTTT. Its translation is CASSPYWGNTEAFF.

This chain joins TRBV7-3 and TRBJ2-1; TRBD2 agrees at 8 bases. The CDR3 consists of 19 residues. V dropped 5 bases and J dropped 9; count of bases not matched to a gene: 24. CDR1 and CDR2 from the germline V gene are SGHTA and FQGTGA. Here the CDR3 reads CASSQRGGASGPHSGEQFF. The CDR3 coding sequence is TGTGCCAGCAGCCAACGGGGGGGTGCCAGCGGCCCTCACAGTGGTGAGCAGTTCTTC.

The V gene is TRBV28, the J gene TRBJ1-1; D is unresolved. V dropped 2 bases and J dropped 0 bases, with 13 bases sitting between them. The V gene's germline CDR1 is MDHEN and CDR2 SYDVKM. The CDR3 spans 16 residues. The CDR3 spells CASSLSRSSMNTEAFF. In DNA form, the CDR3 reads TGTGCCAGCAGTTTAAGTAGGTCCAGCATGAACACTGAAGCTTTCTTT.